This is a list of T cell receptor beta chains from one sample in a study of cytomegalovirus exposure and HLA in healthy donors. The table came from immunoSEQ multiplex PCR; TCRdb's copy has only in-frame clones and leaves some out. The sample records 97,000 or so clones, under 70% being singletons. The sample comprised PBMCs. These receptors all stem from a man aged 45-65 years in good health and CMV-seronegative. The CDR3 runs from the conserved cysteine through the conserved F or W. The order of the fields is V gene, J gene, D gene, CDR3 length, clone size, CDR3 protein, CDR3 DNA. The D gene is left open where the match is weak. Some rows have no size entry. The others give once, few or many, or a class for an expanded clone.

TRBV6-4,TRBJ2-3,TRBD2,15,-,CASSVSGQNTDTQYF,TGTGCCAGCAGTGTTAGCGGGCAGAACACAGATACGCAGTATTTT
TRBV5-4,TRBJ1-3,-,17,-,CASSLVGPSAPGNTIYF,TGTGCCAGCAGCTTGGTAGGTCCCTCAGCGCCAGGAAACACCATATATTTT
TRBV2,TRBJ2-7,-,15,-,CASSEALQSIYEQYF,TGTGCCAGCAGTGAAGCGTTACAGTCTATCTACGAGCAGTACTTC
TRBV5-1,TRBJ1-3,TRBD1,15,-,CASSLGGGDGNTIYF,TGCGCCAGCAGCTTGGGAGGGGGCGATGGAAACACCATATATTTT
TRBV6-1,TRBJ2-7,TRBD2,14,-,CASSSNSGTYEQYF,TGTGCCAGCAGTAGCAACAGCGGGACCTACGAGCAGTACTTC
TRBV28,TRBJ2-7,TRBD1,11,once,CASSPGTGTDF,TGTGCCAGCAGTCCCGGGACAGGGACTGACTTC
TRBV1,TRBJ1-1,-,15,-,CTSSHQGQSNTEAFF,TGCACCAGCAGCCACCAGGGACAGTCGAACACTGAAGCTTTCTTT
TRBV7-3,TRBJ2-1,TRBD2,15,-,CASSTGSGSYNEQFF,TGTGCCAGCAGCACTGGGAGCGGGAGCTACAATGAGCAGTTCTTC
TRBV5-4,TRBJ1-4,-,15,-,CASSYSDSRNEKLFF,TGTGCCAGCAGTTATTCGGACAGCCGAAATGAAAAACTGTTTTTT
TRBV7-9,TRBJ1-2,-,15,-,CASSYQAQDNYGYTF,TGTGCCAGCAGCTACCAAGCACAGGATAACTATGGCTACACCTTC
TRBV5-5,TRBJ2-6,TRBD2,16,-,CASSLVAGPGANVLTF,TGTGCCAGCAGCTTGGTAGCGGGACCTGGGGCCAACGTCCTGACTTTC
TRBV13,TRBJ1-3,TRBD1,17,-,CASSLEGQGVFGNTIYF,TGTGCCAGCAGCTTAGAAGGACAGGGGGTATTTGGAAACACCATATATTTT
TRBV2,TRBJ1-2,TRBD1,12,-,CATKTGGCGYTF,TGTGCCACCAAGACAGGGGGCTGTGGCTACACCTTC
TRBV10-3,TRBJ1-5,-,15,-,CAISESGPGWQPQHF,TGTGCCATCAGTGAGTCGGGGCCGGGTTGGCAGCCCCAGCATTTT
TRBV29-1,TRBJ2-3,-,10,-,CSVLGDTQYF,TGCAGCGTCCTCGGTGATACGCAGTATTTT
TRBV6-1,TRBJ2-5,TRBD1,16,-,CASSEVRTGKKETQYF,TGTGCCAGCAGTGAGGTACGGACAGGGAAGAAGGAGACCCAGTACTTC
TRBV25-1,TRBJ2-2,-,16,-,CASSEPWGANTGELFF,TGTGCCAGCAGTGAGCCGTGGGGAGCAAACACCGGGGAGCTGTTTTTT
TRBV7-9,TRBJ2-7,TRBD2,15,-,CASSLVGLAGYEQYF,TGTGCCAGCAGCTTAGTCGGACTAGCGGGCTACGAGCAGTACTTC
TRBV6-1,TRBJ2-2,TRBD2,17,-,CASSVSSGKGGTGELFF,TGTGCCAGCAGTGTATCTAGCGGGAAGGGGGGAACCGGGGAGCTGTTTTTT
TRBV7-2,TRBJ1-1,-,12,few,CASSFAGIEAFF,TGTGCCAGCAGCTTCGCAGGAATTGAAGCTTTCTTT
TRBV5-4,TRBJ1-2,-,12,-,CASSFGDYGYTF,TGTGCCAGCAGCTTCGGGGACTATGGCTACACCTTC
TRBV10-3,TRBJ2-7,-,15,-,CASTSGLKSSYEQYF,TGTGCCAGCACGTCGGGACTTAAGAGCTCCTACGAGCAGTACTTC
TRBV7-2,TRBJ2-7,TRBD2,15,once,CASSPASGGFYEQYF,TGTGCCAGCAGCCCAGCCAGCGGGGGGTTTTACGAGCAGTACTTC
TRBV10-3,TRBJ1-3,TRBD1,18,-,CAISATGQGVISGNTIYF,TGTGCCATCAGTGCGACCGGACAGGGGGTGATCTCTGGAAACACCATATATTTT
TRBV28,TRBJ1-6,TRBD1,16,-,CASRPSGQTYNSPLHF,TGTGCCAGCAGACCCTCGGGACAGACCTATAATTCACCCCTCCACTTT
TRBV9,TRBJ2-7,TRBD1,15,once,CASSYAGTGYDEQYF,TGTGCCAGCAGCTACGCCGGGACAGGGTACGACGAGCAGTACTTC
TRBV6-1,TRBJ1-4,TRBD1,15,-,CASSDRGFNNEKLFF,TGTGCCAGCAGTGACAGGGGGTTTAATAATGAAAAACTGTTTTTT
TRBV30,TRBJ1-2,-,13,-,CAWSLGRYEGYTF,TGTGCCTGGAGTTTGGGCCGCTACGAAGGCTACACCTTC
TRBV7-7,TRBJ2-5,TRBD2,15,-,CASSIIGTSGETQYF,TGTGCTAGCAGCATTATAGGGACTAGCGGGGAGACCCAGTACTTC
TRBV5-1,TRBJ2-5,TRBD2,15,-,CASSLGAGGPETQYF,TGCGCCAGCAGCTTGGGAGCGGGGGGGCCAGAGACCCAGTACTTC
TRBV28,TRBJ2-5,TRBD2,16,few,CASIPGLAGAAETQYF,TGTGCCAGCATCCCGGGACTAGCGGGAGCCGCAGAGACCCAGTACTTC
TRBV19,TRBJ2-1,TRBD2,18,-,CASSIDLIGGRANNEQFF,TGTGCCAGTAGTATAGATCTAATCGGCGGGAGGGCCAACAATGAGCAGTTCTTC
TRBV9,TRBJ1-5,-,15,-,CASSDAPGSNQPQHF,TGTGCCAGCAGCGATGCCCCGGGGAGCAATCAGCCCCAGCATTTT
TRBV6-1,TRBJ2-7,-,13,-,CASSEVTYYEQYF,TGTGCCAGCAGTGAAGTCACCTACTACGAGCAGTACTTC
TRBV10-3,TRBJ2-7,TRBD1,15,-,CAIRMTGGSSYEQYF,TGTGCCATCAGAATGACAGGGGGTTCCTCCTACGAGCAGTACTTC
TRBV30,TRBJ2-7,-,13,-,CAWSTGQSYEQYF,TGTGCCTGGAGTACTGGGCAGAGCTACGAGCAGTACTTC
TRBV6-9,TRBJ2-3,TRBD1,15,-,CASSTNRGNTDTQYF,TGTGCCAGCAGTACAAACAGGGGGAACACAGATACGCAGTATTTT
TRBV5-1,TRBJ2-3,TRBD2,22,-,CASSLWGQGLAVPKGRTDTQYF,TGCGCCAGCAGCTTGTGGGGTCAGGGACTAGCGGTACCCAAGGGTCGCACAGATACGCAGTATTTT
TRBV11-3,TRBJ2-1,-,15,-,CASSPTGLGSNEQFF,TGTGCCAGCAGCCCTACGGGACTTGGTTCCAATGAGCAGTTCTTC
TRBV7-2,TRBJ2-1,TRBD1,15,-,CASSPPGTDRNEQFF,TGTGCCAGCAGCCCCCCCGGGACAGATAGGAATGAGCAGTTCTTC
TRBV6-6,TRBJ1-2,-,13,-,CASSYSPVYGYTF,TGTGCCAGCAGTTACTCCCCGGTCTATGGCTACACCTTC
TRBV27,TRBJ1-5,-,14,-,CASSYSSERGTKHF,TGTGCCAGCAGTTATTCGTCTGAGCGGGGTACAAAGCATTTT
TRBV11-3,TRBJ2-1,-,15,-,CASSLGLASGDEQFF,TGTGCCAGCAGCTTAGGCCTAGCCTCGGGTGATGAGCAGTTCTTC
TRBV6-5,TRBJ1-6,TRBD1,15,-,CASSYVGQGQSPLHF,TGTGCCAGCAGTTACGTAGGACAGGGGCAGTCACCCCTCCACTTT
TRBV2,TRBJ2-7,TRBD2,15,-,CASSERLTSRYEQYF,TGTGCCAGCAGTGAAAGGCTGACTAGCCGGTACGAGCAGTACTTC
TRBV4-2,TRBJ2-2,TRBD2,18,-,CASSQEGYSGVHTGELFF,TGTGCCAGCAGCCAAGAGGGGTATAGCGGGGTGCACACCGGGGAGCTGTTTTTT
TRBV27,TRBJ1-2,-,14,-,CASSLLQGNYGYTF,TGTGCCAGCAGTTTACTGCAGGGGAACTATGGCTACACCTTC
TRBV11-2,TRBJ2-7,TRBD2,15,-,CASSQASGSYYEQYF,TGTGCCAGCAGCCAGGCTAGCGGGAGTTACTACGAGCAGTACTTC
TRBV5-1,TRBJ2-3,TRBD1,16,once,CASSGVRDRSTDTQYF,TGCGCCAGCAGCGGGGTCCGGGACAGAAGCACAGATACGCAGTATTTT